These 18 T cell receptor beta chains share one sample of origin, sequenced in a study of Graves' ophthalmopathy and Graves' hyperthyroidism. Amplification targeted the TCR beta CDR3 regions, with RNA transcripts as the source material. HTBI-primed first-round RT-PCR preceded second-round multiplex PCR. In TCRdb, the multiplex PCR reads were re-called with MiXCR into one record per CDR3 protein. Of about 240,000 distinct CDR3 sequences in the sample, about 47% were seen once. The source material was peripheral blood. The source of these receptors is an adult man with Graves' ophthalmopathy.

The V and J genes are TRBV28 and TRBJ1-2; TRBD1 matches 7 bases. The V segment lost 5 bases and the J segment 7 bases; nucleotides outside the gene matches: 7. Germline CDR1 MDHEN, CDR2 SYDVKM. The CDR3 is made up of 13 amino acids. Written as DNA, the CDR3 is TGTGCCAGCAGTCTTCAGGGGGGTGTTGGCTACACCTTC. The encoded protein is CASSLQGGVGYTF.

The chain employs TRBV20-1 and TRBJ2-7; D tentatively reads TRBD1 or TRBD2 (5 bases each). This CDR3 comprises 14 residues. Trimming stripped 0 bases from V and 7 bases from J, with 16 bases between. Germline CDR1 is DFQATT and CDR2 is SNEGSKA (reference sequence). CDR3 coding DNA: TGCAGTGCTAGAGATCCTGGGGGTACGGGAGAGCAGTACTTC. Translation gives CSARDPGGTGEQYF.

The chain combines TRBV2 with TRBJ2-7; possibly TRBD2 for D (6 bases). The CDR3 loop spans 15 amino acids. Germline assignment: CDR1 SNHLY and CDR2 FYNNEI. Trimming shortened V by 4 bases and J by 3 bases, and 16 bases separated the two germline ends. CDR3 region: CASSARRVSSYEQYF. The CDR3 DNA reads TGTGCCAGCAGTGCTAGGAGGGTCTCAAGCTACGAGCAGTACTTC.

This clonotype was counted only a few times. The chain recombines TRBV10-3 with TRBJ1-1; 9 bases align to TRBD1. The ends lost 10 bases at V and 5 bases at J; junction bases unmatched: 8. From germline, CDR1 is ENHRY and CDR2 SYGVKD. This CDR3 is built from 13 residues. CDR3 nucleotides: TGTGCCACCGTGGGACAGGGAGGAACTGAAGCTTTCTTT. Encoded protein: CATVGQGGTEAFF.

The rearrangement joins TRBV19 to TRBJ1-1; D gene unclear. Germline V gene data show CDR1 as LNHDA and CDR2 as SQIVND (reference sequence). Trimming removed 5 bases from V and 4 bases from J, with 11 bases in between. The CDR3 runs to 13 residues. As DNA, the CDR3 is TGTGCCAGTAGTCTCGACCCGGCCACTGAAGCTTTCTTT. This encodes CASSLDPATEAFF.

This clonotype came up once. The chain employs TRBV9 and TRBJ1-6; 8 nucleotides align to TRBD1. Germline-derived CDR1 and CDR2 are SGDLS and YYNGEE. The CDR3 sequence is 15 residues long. With 2 bases clipped from V and 5 bases from J, the junction kept 3 bases outside the gene matches. In DNA form, the CDR3 reads TGTGCCAGCAGCGTGGGACAGGCTAATAATTCACCCCTCCACTTT. It translates to CASSVGQANNSPLHF.

As for this clonotype: This sequence may be a read error, since a much larger clone differs from it by one base. This chain joins TRBV15 and TRBJ2-2; D is perhaps TRBD2 (6 bases). Germline V gene sequence: CDR1 LNHNV, CDR2 YYDKDF (reference sequence). CDR3 length: 12 amino acids. The DNA of the CDR3 is TGTGCCACCAGCAGATCCACCGGGGGGCTGTTTTTT. Amino acid sequence: CATSRSTGGLFF. The whole variable domain, filled in from reference TRBV15 and TRBJ2-2, reads DAMVIQNPRYQVTQFGKPVTLSCSQTLNHNVMYWYQQKSSQAPKLLFHYYDKDFNNEADTPDNFQSRRPNTSFCFLDIRSPGLGDTAMYLCATSRSTGGLFFGEGSRLTVL.

The sample holds a few counts of this clonotype. The chain joins TRBV7-8 to TRBJ2-7; 11 nucleotides line up with TRBD2. V lost 3 bases to trimming and J lost 1 base; unmatched junction nucleotides: 8. CDR1 SGHVS and CDR2 FQNEAQ come from the germline V gene. The CDR3 covers 17 residues. The CDR3 region is CASSFYSGTSGSYEQYF. CDR3 coding DNA: TGTGCCAGCAGCTTCTATTCGGGGACTAGCGGTTCCTACGAGCAGTACTTC.

V usage is TRBV20-1 and J usage is TRBJ2-7; 8 bases align to TRBD1. V lost 0 bases and J lost 7; bases outside the gene matches: 8. Germline V CDR1 and CDR2: DFQATT, SNEGSKA (reference sequence). The CDR3 extends over 14 amino acids. The CDR3 DNA is TGCAGTGCTAGAGACCCAAAGACAGGGGAAGAGCAGTACTTC. It is translated as CSARDPKTGEEQYF.

This clonotype appeared a single time. A read error may produce the germline difference seen at one junction end. The gene calls are TRBV7-8 and TRBJ2-7; D possibly matches TRBD1 or TRBD2 (6 bases each). This CDR3 contains 17 residues. Germline-derived CDR1 and CDR2 are SGHVS and FQNEAQ. The CDR3 is CASSLVPGARSSYEQNF. Here the CDR3 DNA reads TGTGCCAGCAGCTTAGTGCCGGGGGCAAGGAGTTCCTACGAGCAGAACTTC.

This clonotype was seen at least ten times. The V call is TRBV20-1, the J call TRBJ1-2; D not certain. This CDR3 spans 14 amino acids. Germline V gene sequence: CDR1 DFQATT, CDR2 SNEGSKA (reference sequence). Trimming cost V 1 base and J 7 bases, with 16 bases left between them. CDR3 in amino acids: CSARGRAVEGGYTF. CDR3 nucleotide sequence: TGCAGTGCTAGAGGCCGGGCGGTTGAGGGTGGCTACACCTTC.

This clonotype was observed a handful of times. The rearrangement joins TRBV18 to TRBJ2-7, with 8 bases that match TRBD1. This CDR3 spans 14 amino acids. Germline CDR1 is KGHSH and CDR2 is LQKENI. Germline trimming cut 1 base from V and 7 bases from J; bases unmatched to any gene: 6. CDR3 DNA sequence: TGTGCCAGCTCACCACGGGACAGGCAGTGGGAGCAGTACTTC. Residues: CASSPRDRQWEQYF.

The genes are TRBV2 and TRBJ2-2, with 7 bases aligning to TRBD2. This CDR3 has 20 residues. CDR1 and CDR2 from the germline V gene are SNHLY and FYNNEI. V shed 5 bases, J shed 4 bases, and the junction held 22 bases outside the gene matches. This CDR3 is CASSFSGGPVGGTSTGELFF. CDR3 DNA: TGTGCCAGCAGTTTCTCCGGGGGACCTGTGGGGGGGACGAGCACCGGGGAGCTGTTTTTT. Combining the CDR3 with reference TRBV2 and TRBJ2-2 gives the whole variable domain EPEVTQTPSHQVTQMGQEVILRCVPISNHLYFYWYRQILGQKVEFLVSFYNNEISEKSEIFDDQFSVERPDGSNFTLKIRSTKLEDSAMYFCASSFSGGPVGGTSTGELFFGEGSRLTVL.

The table lists this clonotype with many counts. The rearrangement uses TRBV5-1 and TRBJ2-5; perhaps TRBD1 as D (6 bases). Per the germline V gene, CDR1 is SGHRS and CDR2 is YFSETQ. The V end was cut by 5 bases, the J end by 0 bases, with 11 bases between. The CDR3 length is 14 residues. Here the CDR3 reads CASRAGQYQETQYF. CDR3 bases: TGCGCCAGCAGGGCAGGACAGTACCAAGAGACCCAGTACTTC.

The table lists this clonotype with a few counts. J is TRBJ2-7 and V is TRBV6-5; maybe TRBD1 (7 bases). V shed 7 bases and J shed 0 bases, with 13 bases lying between them. This CDR3 is built from 14 residues. From germline, CDR1 is MNHEY and CDR2 SVGAGI. The CDR3 protein is CASNRQGGSYEQYF. CDR3 coding DNA: TGTGCCAGCAACCGACAGGGAGGCTCCTACGAGCAGTACTTC.

Turning to this clonotype: Being one base from a much bigger clone, this may be a read error. Because it lacks the conserved phenylalanine or tryptophan at the end, this CDR3 is likely a read error. The rearrangement joins TRBV10-3 to TRBJ1-1; D is unclear. Between the trimmed V and J ends, which lost 7 bases and 5 bases, there was a span of 17 bases. This CDR3 contains 14 residues. CDR1 ENHRY and CDR2 SYGVKD come from the germline V gene. CDR3 in DNA: TGTGCCATCACCCCGGGGAGGAGTGATACTGAAGCTTTCTCT. It translates to CAITPGRSDTEAFS.

J is TRBJ1-6 and V is TRBV9, with D perhaps matching TRBD1 (6 bases). The CDR3 runs to 15 residues. Looked up from germline, CDR1 is SGDLS and CDR2 is YYNGEE. V dropped 7 bases and J dropped 5 bases, with 16 bases sitting between them. The CDR3 sequence: CASSPQGRDNSPLHF. The CDR3 DNA reads TGTGCCAGCTCACCCCAGGGGCGTGATAATTCACCCCTCCACTTT.

This clonotype appeared a few times. This chain joins TRBV7-2 and TRBJ2-7; weak D call: TRBD1 (7 bases). Trimming shortened V by 6 bases and J by 6 bases, and 21 bases separated the two germline ends. The CDR3 has 15 residues. The germline V gene encodes CDR1 SGHTA and CDR2 FQGNSA. Here the CDR3 reads CASSTDRDSRREQYF. In DNA form, the CDR3 reads TGTGCCAGCAGTACCGACAGGGACTCCCGCCGCGAGCAGTACTTC.